This T cell receptor (beta chain) was recovered during a study of cytomegalovirus exposure and HLA in healthy donors. As to this clone: What it binds is not known.

Per germline, CDR1 SNHLY and CDR2 FYNNEI. This CDR3 has 13 amino acids. The V end was cut by 4 bases, the J end by 3 bases, with 10 bases between. Primers: 60 Vbeta forward and 13 Jbeta reverse. Repertoires were generated with immunoSEQ multiplex PCR, while TCRdb's copy carries only in-frame clones and drops some. This sample yields roughly 250,000 clones, of which almost 85% are seen a single time; more than 1.5% belongs to the top ten. Healthy donors of bone marrow made up the group. Overall study findings and caveats: Later on, an analysis tied about 17,000 TCR beta sequences to HLA alleles at 0.05 false discovery rate. In the analysis, some V segments, TRBV6-2 and TRBV6-3 included, were excluded as indistinguishable. In a later analysis, common viral pathogens appeared linked to several of the most significant clusters.

The V gene is TRBV2, the J gene TRBJ2-7, with D perhaps matching TRBD1 (6 bases). Sequences were obtained from PBMCs. This TCR was sampled from a middle-aged woman in good health and CMV-seropositive. The CDR3 DNA reads as TGTGCCAGCAGTGGGGACACTGGCTACGAGCAGTACTTC. This encodes CASSGDTGYEQYF.